This T cell receptor beta chain was sequenced for a study of graft-versus-host responses after intestinal transplantation. Study-level information: Those transplanted obtained multivisceral, liver-intestinal, or isolated intestinal grafts. Anti-thymocyte globulin induction preceded about 3 years of tacrolimus and steroid maintenance in all recipients. Study-level findings and limits: High graft-versus-host to host-versus-graft clonal ratios were seen in allografts of patients with graft-donor T cell macrochimerism.

Sequencing was performed with immunoSEQ multiplex PCR; in TCRdb, only in-frame clones are kept and a portion is missing. The sample contains roughly 60,000 clones, 80% to 90% of which appear only once. Of note for this clone: Antigen specificity is unknown.

This CDR3 comprises 19 residues. Unmatched junction bases numbered 13, after V lost 4 bases and J lost 0 bases. The germline CDR1 and CDR2 sequences are SGHRS and YFSETQ. The input for sequencing was PBMCs, taken 26 days after transplant. This clonotype originated in a human patient who received an intestinal transplant, so some T cells may come from the graft donor. The chain is built from TRBV5-1 and TRBJ2-6; TRBD2 matches 7 bases. The CDR3 coding sequence is TGCGCCAGCAGCGAGGCCGGGACTATCCCGTACTCTGGGGCCAACGTCCTGACTTTC. Its translation: CASSEAGTIPYSGANVLTF. Looking up the rest from reference TRBV5-1 and TRBJ2-6 gives the full variable domain: KAGVTQTPRYLIKTRGQQVTLSCSPISGHRSVSWYQQTPGQGLQFLFEYFSETQRNKGNFPGRFSGRQFSNSRSEMNVSTLELGDSALYLCASSEAGTIPYSGANVLTFGAGSRLTVL.